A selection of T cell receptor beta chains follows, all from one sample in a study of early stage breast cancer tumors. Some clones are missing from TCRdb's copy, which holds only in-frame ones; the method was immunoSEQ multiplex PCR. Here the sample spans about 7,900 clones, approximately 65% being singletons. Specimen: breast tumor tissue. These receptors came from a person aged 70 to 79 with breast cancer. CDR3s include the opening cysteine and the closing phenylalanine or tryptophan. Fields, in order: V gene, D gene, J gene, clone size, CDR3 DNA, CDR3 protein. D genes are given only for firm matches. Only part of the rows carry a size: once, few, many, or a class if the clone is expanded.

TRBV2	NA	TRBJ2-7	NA	TGTGCCAGCAACGCACAGGGAAAAAGGTACGAGCAGTACTTC	CASNAQGKRYEQYF
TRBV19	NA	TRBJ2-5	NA	TGTGCCAGTAGCCCTAAGGGGCGGTACCAAGAGACCCAGTACTTC	CASSPKGRYQETQYF
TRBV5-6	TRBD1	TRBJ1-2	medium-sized	TGTGCCAGCAGCTTGCCAGGGGGTGGTGGCTACACCTTC	CASSLPGGGGYTF
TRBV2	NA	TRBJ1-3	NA	TGTGCCAGCGGGACACCAAGCTCTGGAAACACCATATATTTT	CASGTPSSGNTIYF
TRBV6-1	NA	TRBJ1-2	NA	TGTGCCAGCAGTTCCGGGAACTTTTATGGCTACACCTTC	CASSSGNFYGYTF
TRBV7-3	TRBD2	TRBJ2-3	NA	TGTGCCAGCAGCCGTCTAGCGGGGGGGCGGGATACGCAGTATTTT	CASSRLAGGRDTQYF
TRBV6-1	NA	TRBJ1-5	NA	TGTGCCAGCAGCCGAATATCGGGGGATGGTCAGCCCCAGCATTTT	CASSRISGDGQPQHF
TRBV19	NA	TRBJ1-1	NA	TGTGCCAGTAGTACCCGGGGGGCTGGCACTGAAGCTTTCTTT	CASSTRGAGTEAFF
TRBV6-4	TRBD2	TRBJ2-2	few	TGTGCCAGCAGTCCGGGACTAGCGGGTAACACCGGGGAGCTGTTTTTT	CASSPGLAGNTGELFF
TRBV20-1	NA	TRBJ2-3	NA	TGCAGTGCTGCTCAGGATACGCAGTATTTT	CSAAQDTQYF
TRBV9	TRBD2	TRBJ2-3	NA	TGTGCCAGCAGCGTAAGAGCGGGGGGGTCAGATACGCAGTATTTT	CASSVRAGGSDTQYF
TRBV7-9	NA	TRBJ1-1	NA	TGTGCCAGCAGCTTAGGGTGGGGGGGCACTGAAGCTTTCTTT	CASSLGWGGTEAFF
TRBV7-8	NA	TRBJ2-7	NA	TGTGCCAGCGTGGGCAGAGGGTCCTACGAGCAGTACTTC	CASVGRGSYEQYF
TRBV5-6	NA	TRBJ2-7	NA	TGTGCCAGCAGCCCCAGGGGCGGGGGACTGACCTACGAGCAGTACTTC	CASSPRGGGLTYEQYF
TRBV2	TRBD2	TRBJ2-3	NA	TGTGCCAGCAAACTAGCGGAGAGCACAGATACGCAGTATTTT	CASKLAESTDTQYF
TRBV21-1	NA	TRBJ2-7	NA	TGTGCCAGCAGCAAATCTGACTTGCGATCCGAGCAGTACTTC	CASSKSDLRSEQYF
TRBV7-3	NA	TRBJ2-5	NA	TGTGCCAGCAGCTTTCTCGAGCCCACGACCCAGTACTTC	CASSFLEPTTQYF
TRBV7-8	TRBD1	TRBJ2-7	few	TGTGCCAGCAGCTTAGGGGACAGGGGGCACGAGCAGTACTTC	CASSLGDRGHEQYF
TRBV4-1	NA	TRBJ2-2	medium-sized	TGCGCCAGCAGGATCGAGATCTACACCGGGGAGCTGTTTTTT	CASRIEIYTGELFF
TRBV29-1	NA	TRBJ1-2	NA	TGCAGCGTTGAAGATTTGGCCAGGGCTAACTATGGCTACACCTTC	CSVEDLARANYGYTF
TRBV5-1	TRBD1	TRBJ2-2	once	TGCGCCAGCAGGTTGGCAGGGGGCAACACCGGGGAGCTGTTTTTT	CASRLAGGNTGELFF
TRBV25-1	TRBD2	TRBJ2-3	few	TGTGCCAGCAGTGATCCTATGCGGGGGATCACAGATACGCAGTATTTT	CASSDPMRGITDTQYF
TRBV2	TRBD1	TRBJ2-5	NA	TGTGCCAGCATCTTAGAACAGGGGAAAGAGACCCAGTACTTC	CASILEQGKETQYF
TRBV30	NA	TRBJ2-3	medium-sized	TGTGCCTGGAGTGTCGGAGACACAGATACGCAGTATTTT	CAWSVGDTDTQYF
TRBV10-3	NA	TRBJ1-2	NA	TGTGCCATCAGTCGGGACTCGCTGGGCTACACCTTC	CAISRDSLGYTF
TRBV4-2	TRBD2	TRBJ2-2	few	TGTGCCAGCAGCCGGACGACTAGCGGGGGGGCCGGGGAGCTGTTTTTT	CASSRTTSGGAGELFF
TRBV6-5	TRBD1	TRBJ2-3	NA	TGTGCCAGCAGTTACTCGACAGGGGCCGTGTCGGATACGCAGTATTTT	CASSYSTGAVSDTQYF
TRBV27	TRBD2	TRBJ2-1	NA	TGTGCCAGCAGCACTCTGACTAGCGGGGGGGGGAATGAGCAGTTCTTC	CASSTLTSGGGNEQFF
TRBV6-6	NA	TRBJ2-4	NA	TGTGCCAGCAGTCCCCCGAGAGAACGGAACATTCAGTACTTC	CASSPPRERNIQYF
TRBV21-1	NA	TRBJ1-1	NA	TGTGCCAGCAGCACGGAGGAGGTAGGTGCCACTGAAGCTTTCTTT	CASSTEEVGATEAFF
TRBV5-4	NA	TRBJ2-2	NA	TGTGCCAGCAGCTTGACAGGGAACACCGGGGAGCTGTTTTTT	CASSLTGNTGELFF
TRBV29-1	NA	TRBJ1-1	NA	TGCAGCGCCGAGAGAACCGGGGGCACTGAAGCTTTCTTT	CSAERTGGTEAFF
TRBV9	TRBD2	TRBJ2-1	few	TGTGCCAGCAGCCGTGGGATCGGACTAGCGGGGGATCACTCCTACAATGAGCAGTTCTTC	CASSRGIGLAGDHSYNEQFF
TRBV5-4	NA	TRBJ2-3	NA	TGTGCCAGCAGCGGGAGCCGGGTCAGCACAGATACGCAGTATTTT	CASSGSRVSTDTQYF
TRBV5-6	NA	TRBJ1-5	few	TGTGCCAGCAGCCCGTGGGGGGGCCGGAATCAGCCCCAGCATTTT	CASSPWGGRNQPQHF
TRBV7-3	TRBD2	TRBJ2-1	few	TGTGCCAGCAGCTCGACCGGGACTACATATTACAATGAGCAGTTCTTC	CASSSTGTTYYNEQFF
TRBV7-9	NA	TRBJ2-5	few	TGTGCCAGCAGCTTCCTAGAGACCCAGTACTTC	CASSFLETQYF
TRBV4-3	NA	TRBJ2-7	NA	TGCGCCAGCAGCCAAGATCCCAGCTCCTACGAGCAGTACTTC	CASSQDPSSYEQYF
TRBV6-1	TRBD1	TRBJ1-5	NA	TGTGCCAGCAGTGAATCGGCAGGGGGCGCCGGACAGCCCCAGCATTTT	CASSESAGGAGQPQHF
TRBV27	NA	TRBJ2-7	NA	TGTGCCAGCAGTAGTGGTCCGGCCTACGAGCAGTACTTC	CASSSGPAYEQYF
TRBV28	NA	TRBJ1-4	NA	TGTGCCAGCAGAGACAGCTATAATGAAAAACTGTTTTTT	CASRDSYNEKLFF
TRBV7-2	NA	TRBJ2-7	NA	TGTGCCAGCAGCCCCGGACTACCAACAGCCTACGAGCAGTACTTC	CASSPGLPTAYEQYF
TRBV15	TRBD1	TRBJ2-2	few	TGTGCCACCAGCAGGGGGACAGCGAACACCGGGGAGCTGTTTTTT	CATSRGTANTGELFF
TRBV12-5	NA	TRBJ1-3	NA	TGTGCTAGTGCCCCGGGAGACTCCGGAAACACCATATATTTT	CASAPGDSGNTIYF
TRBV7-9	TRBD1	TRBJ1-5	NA	TGTGCCAGCAGCTTGGGACAGGGAAGCAATCAGCCCCAGCATTTT	CASSLGQGSNQPQHF
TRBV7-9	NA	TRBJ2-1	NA	TGTGCCAGCAGCTTTTTGGAGGGTGAGCAGTTCTTC	CASSFLEGEQFF
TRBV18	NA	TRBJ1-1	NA	TGTGCCAGCTCACCACAGGCAGGGTTCCTAATGAACACTGAAGCTTTCTTT	CASSPQAGFLMNTEAFF
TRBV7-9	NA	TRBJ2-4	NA	TGTGCCAGCAGCTTAGGGGCACAGAAAAACATTCAGTACTTC	CASSLGAQKNIQYF
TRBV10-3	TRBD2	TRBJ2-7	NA	TGTGCCATCGGAACTAGCGGGCGCAAACACTACGAGCAGTACTTC	CAIGTSGRKHYEQYF
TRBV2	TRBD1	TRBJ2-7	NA	TGTGCCAGCAGGTCCGGACAGGGCCCCTACGAGCAGTACTTC	CASRSGQGPYEQYF
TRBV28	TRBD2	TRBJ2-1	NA	TGTGCCACGTTAGGGCTAGCGGGGAGGAATGAGCAGTTCTTC	CATLGLAGRNEQFF
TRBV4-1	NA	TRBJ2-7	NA	TGCGCCAGCAGCCAAGTTGGCGGGGACTACGAGCAGTACTTC	CASSQVGGDYEQYF
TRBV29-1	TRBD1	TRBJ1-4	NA	TGCAGCGTGGCTAAGGGGAGACAGGGGGATATTAGGACTAATGAAAAACTGTTTTTT	CSVAKGRQGDIRTNEKLFF